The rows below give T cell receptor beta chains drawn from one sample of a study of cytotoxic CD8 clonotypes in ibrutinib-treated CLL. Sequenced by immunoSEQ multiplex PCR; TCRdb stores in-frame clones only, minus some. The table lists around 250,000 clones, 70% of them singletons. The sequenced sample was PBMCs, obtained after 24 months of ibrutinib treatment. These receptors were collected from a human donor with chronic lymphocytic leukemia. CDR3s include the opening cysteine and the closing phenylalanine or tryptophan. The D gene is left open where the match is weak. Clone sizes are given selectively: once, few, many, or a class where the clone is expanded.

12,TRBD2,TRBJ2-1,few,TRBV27,CATLAGDNEQFF,TGTGCTACACTAGCGGGGGACAATGAGCAGTTCTTC
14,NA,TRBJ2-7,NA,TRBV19,CASSIPNRAYEQYF,TGTGCCAGTAGTATACCTAACAGGGCGTACGAGCAGTACTTC
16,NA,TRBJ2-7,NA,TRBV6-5,CASSYLGVRGFYEQYF,TGTGCCAGCAGTTACCTGGGGGTGAGGGGTTTCTACGAGCAGTACTTC
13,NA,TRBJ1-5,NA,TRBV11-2,CASSFREDQPQHF,TGTGCCAGCAGCTTTAGAGAGGATCAGCCCCAGCATTTT
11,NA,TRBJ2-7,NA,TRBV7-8,CASSSEYEQYF,TGTGCCAGCAGTTCGGAATACGAGCAGTACTTC
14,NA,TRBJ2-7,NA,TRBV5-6,CASSLGQVYNEQYF,TGTGCCAGCAGCTTGGGGCAGGTGTACAACGAGCAGTACTTC
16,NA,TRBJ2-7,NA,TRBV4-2,CASKTAAGTRMGEQYF,TGTGCCAGCAAAACGGCTGCGGGGACACGGATGGGGGAGCAGTACTTC
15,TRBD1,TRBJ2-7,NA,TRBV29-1,CSVEVGDRGDYEQYF,TGCAGCGTTGAAGTCGGGGACAGGGGAGACTACGAGCAGTACTTC
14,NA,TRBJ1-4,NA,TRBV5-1,CASSLDSLKEKLFF,TGCGCCAGCAGCTTGGATAGTTTGAAGGAAAAACTGTTTTTT
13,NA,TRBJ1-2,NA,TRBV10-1,CASSVRPGFGYTF,TGCGCCAGCAGTGTCCGGCCAGGGTTTGGCTACACCTTC
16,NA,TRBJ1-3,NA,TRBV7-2,CASSLGPHLSGNTIYF,TGTGCCAGCAGCTTAGGCCCCCACCTCTCTGGAAACACCATATATTTT
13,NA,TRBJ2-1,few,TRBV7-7,CASSRGSYNEQFF,TGTGCTAGCAGCCGGGGAAGTTACAATGAGCAGTTCTTC
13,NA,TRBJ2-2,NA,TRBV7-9,CASSVGTLVKLFF,TGTGCCAGCAGCGTCGGGACCCTAGTTAAGCTGTTTTTT
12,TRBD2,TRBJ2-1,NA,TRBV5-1,CASTGGVNEQFF,TGCGCCAGCACGGGAGGGGTCAATGAGCAGTTCTTC
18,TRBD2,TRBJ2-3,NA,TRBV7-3,CASSSTSGGRAAPDTQYF,TGTGCCAGCAGCTCCACAAGTGGCGGGAGGGCCGCTCCAGATACGCAGTATTTT
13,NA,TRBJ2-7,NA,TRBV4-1,CASSQDPLYEQYF,TGCGCCAGCAGCCAAGATCCACTCTACGAGCAGTACTTC
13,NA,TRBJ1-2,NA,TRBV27,CASSSTQRAGYTF,TGTGCCAGCAGTTCAACTCAGAGGGCGGGCTACACCTTC
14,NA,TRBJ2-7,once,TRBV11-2,CASSFSTGEYEQYF,TGTGCCAGCAGCTTCTCAACGGGGGAGTACGAGCAGTACTTC
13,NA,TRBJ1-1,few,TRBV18,CASSPGWSLEAFF,TGTGCCAGCTCACCCGGGTGGAGTTTGGAAGCTTTCTTT
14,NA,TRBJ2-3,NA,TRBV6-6,CASRVGKVSDTQYF,TGTGCCAGCAGGGTCGGTAAGGTCTCAGATACGCAGTATTTT
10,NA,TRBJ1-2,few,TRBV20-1,CSATTLGDTF,TGCAGTGCTACCACGCTGGGCGACACCTTC
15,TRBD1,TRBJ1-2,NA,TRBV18,CASSRGGQGYYGYTF,TGTGCCAGCTCACGAGGCGGACAGGGTTACTATGGCTACACCTTC
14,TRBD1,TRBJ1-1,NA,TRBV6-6,CASKRDRGNTEAFF,TGTGCCAGCAAGAGAGACAGGGGGAACACTGAAGCTTTCTTT
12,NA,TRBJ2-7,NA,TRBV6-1,CASSGNSYEQYF,TGTGCCAGTAGCGGAAATTCCTACGAGCAGTACTTC
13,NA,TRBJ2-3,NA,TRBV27,CASSFSLTDTQYF,TGTGCCAGCAGTTTTTCCCTCACAGATACGCAGTATTTT
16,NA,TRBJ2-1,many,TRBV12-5,CASGLVVGGVTGEQFF,TGTGCTAGTGGTTTGGTAGTAGGGGGGGTTACCGGTGAGCAGTTCTTC
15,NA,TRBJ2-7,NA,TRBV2,CASTSDRGGPYEQYF,TGTGCCAGCACCTCCGATCGGGGAGGTCCCTACGAGCAGTACTTC
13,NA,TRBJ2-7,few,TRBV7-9,CASTLYQGGEQYF,TGTGCCAGCACCTTGTACCAGGGGGGCGAGCAGTACTTC
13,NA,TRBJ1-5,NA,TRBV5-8,CASSPSRDQPQHF,TGTGCCAGCAGCCCCTCTCGGGATCAGCCCCAGCATTTT
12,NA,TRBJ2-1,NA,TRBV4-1,CASSQEGNEQFF,TGCGCCAGCAGCCAGGAGGGCAATGAGCAGTTCTTC
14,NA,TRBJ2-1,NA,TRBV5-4,CASSLQLVHNEQFF,TGTGCCAGCAGCTTACAACTGGTCCACAATGAGCAGTTCTTC
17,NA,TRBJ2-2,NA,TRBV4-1,CASSQVDLGFYTGELFF,TGCGCCAGCAGCCAAGTTGATTTAGGGTTCTACACCGGGGAGCTGTTTTTT
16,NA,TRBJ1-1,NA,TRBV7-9,CASSSYSGAEDTEAFF,TGTGCCAGCAGCTCCTATTCCGGGGCTGAGGACACTGAAGCTTTCTTT
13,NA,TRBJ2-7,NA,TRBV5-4,CASSFRGMYEQYF,TGTGCCAGCAGCTTCAGGGGAATGTACGAGCAGTACTTC
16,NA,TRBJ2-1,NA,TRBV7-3,CASSPLGRLTYNEQFF,TGTGCCAGCAGCCCCCTCGGGAGATTGACTTACAATGAGCAGTTCTTC
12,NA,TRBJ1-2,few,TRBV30,CAWSVQRFGYTF,TGTGCCTGGAGTGTACAAAGGTTTGGCTACACCTTC
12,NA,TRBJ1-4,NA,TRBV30,CAWRFQQGKLFF,TGTGCCTGGAGGTTTCAACAGGGAAAACTGTTTTTT
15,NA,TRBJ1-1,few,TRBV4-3,CASSHAPDIWKGAFF,TGCGCCAGCAGCCACGCTCCCGACATCTGGAAGGGAGCTTTCTTT
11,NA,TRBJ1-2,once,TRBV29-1,CSAASPEVYTF,TGCAGCGCAGCCAGTCCAGAGGTCTACACCTTC
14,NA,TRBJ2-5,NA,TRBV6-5,CASSYGPKQETQYF,TGTGCCAGCAGTTACGGGCCCAAGCAAGAGACCCAGTACTTC
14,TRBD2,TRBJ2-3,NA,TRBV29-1,CSVGGLAGADTQYF,TGCAGCGTCGGGGGACTAGCGGGAGCTGATACGCAGTATTTT